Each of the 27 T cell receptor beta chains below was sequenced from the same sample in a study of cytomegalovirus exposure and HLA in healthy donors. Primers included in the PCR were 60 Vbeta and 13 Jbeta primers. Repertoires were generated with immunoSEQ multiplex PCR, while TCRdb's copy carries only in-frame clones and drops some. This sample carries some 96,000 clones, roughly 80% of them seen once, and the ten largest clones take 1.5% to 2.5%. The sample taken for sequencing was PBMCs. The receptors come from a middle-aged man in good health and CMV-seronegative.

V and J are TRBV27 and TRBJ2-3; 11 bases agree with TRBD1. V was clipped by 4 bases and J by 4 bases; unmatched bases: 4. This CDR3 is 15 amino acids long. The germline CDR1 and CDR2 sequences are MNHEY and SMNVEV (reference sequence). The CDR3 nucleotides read TGTGCCAGCAGTTCGGACAGGGGGCGCCCAGATACGCAGTATTTT. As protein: CASSSDRGRPDTQYF.

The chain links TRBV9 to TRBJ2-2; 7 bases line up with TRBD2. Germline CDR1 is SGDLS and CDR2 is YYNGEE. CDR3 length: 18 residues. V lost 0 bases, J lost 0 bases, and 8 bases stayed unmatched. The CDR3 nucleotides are TGTGCCAGCAGCGTAGGTGTGGTAGCGGGTCCGAACACCGGGGAGCTGTTTTTT. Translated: CASSVGVVAGPNTGELFF.

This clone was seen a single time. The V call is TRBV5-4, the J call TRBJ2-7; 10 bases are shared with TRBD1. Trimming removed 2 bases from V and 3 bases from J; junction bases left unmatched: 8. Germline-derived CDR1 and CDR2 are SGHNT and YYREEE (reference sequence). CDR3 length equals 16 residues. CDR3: CASSFGQGGSLYEQYF. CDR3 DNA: TGTGCCAGCAGCTTCGGACAGGGGGGAAGCCTCTACGAGCAGTACTTC. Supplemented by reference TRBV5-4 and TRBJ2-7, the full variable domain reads ETGVTQSPTHLIKTRGQQVTLRCSSQSGHNTVSWYQQALGQGPQFIFQYYREEENGRGNFPPRFSGLQFPNYSSELNVNALELDDSALYLCASSFGQGGSLYEQYFGPGTRLTVT.

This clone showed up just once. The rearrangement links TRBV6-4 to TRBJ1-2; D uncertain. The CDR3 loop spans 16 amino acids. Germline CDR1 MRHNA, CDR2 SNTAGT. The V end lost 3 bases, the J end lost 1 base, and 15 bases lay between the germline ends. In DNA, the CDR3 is TGTGCCAGCAGTGAAATGGCTTATCCGGGTAACTATGGCTACACCTTC. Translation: CASSEMAYPGNYGYTF.

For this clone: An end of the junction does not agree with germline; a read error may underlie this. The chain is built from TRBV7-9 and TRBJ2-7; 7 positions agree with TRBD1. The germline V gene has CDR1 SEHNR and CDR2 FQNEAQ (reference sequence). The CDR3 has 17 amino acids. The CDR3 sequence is CSSSLGGGKVWRYEQYF. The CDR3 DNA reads TGTTCCAGCAGCTTAGGGGGCGGCAAGGTCTGGCGTTACGAGCAGTACTTC.

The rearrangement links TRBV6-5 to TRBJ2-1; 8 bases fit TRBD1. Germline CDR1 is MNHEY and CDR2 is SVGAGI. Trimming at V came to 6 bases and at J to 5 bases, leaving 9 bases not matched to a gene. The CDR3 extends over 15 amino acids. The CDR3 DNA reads TGTGCCAGCAGCCCGGACAGGGCGATCAACAATGAGCAGTTCTTC. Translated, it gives CASSPDRAINNEQFF.

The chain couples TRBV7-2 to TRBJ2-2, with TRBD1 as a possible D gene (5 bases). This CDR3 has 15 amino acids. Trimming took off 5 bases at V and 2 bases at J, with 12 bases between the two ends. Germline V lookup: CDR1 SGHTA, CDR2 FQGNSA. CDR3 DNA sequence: TGTGCCAGCAGCCTAGGCAGGGTAAACACCGGGGAGCTGTTTTTT. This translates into CASSLGRVNTGELFF.

The chain's CDR3 is CASSLYGTGDNQPQHF. The CDR3 nucleotides read TGTGCCAGCAGCTTGTATGGGACAGGGGACAATCAGCCCCAGCATTTT. This chain uses TRBV5-6 with TRBJ1-5, with 10 bases aligning to TRBD1. CDR1 and CDR2 (germline): SGHDT, YYEEEE. The ends lost 1 base at V and 3 bases at J; junction bases unmatched: 4. This CDR3 comprises 16 residues.

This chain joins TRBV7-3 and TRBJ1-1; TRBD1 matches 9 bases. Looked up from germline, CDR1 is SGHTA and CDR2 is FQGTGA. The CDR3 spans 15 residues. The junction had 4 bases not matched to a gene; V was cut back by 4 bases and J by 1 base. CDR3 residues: CASSSTGGENTEAFF. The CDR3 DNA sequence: TGTGCCAGCAGCTCGACAGGGGGTGAGAACACTGAAGCTTTCTTT.

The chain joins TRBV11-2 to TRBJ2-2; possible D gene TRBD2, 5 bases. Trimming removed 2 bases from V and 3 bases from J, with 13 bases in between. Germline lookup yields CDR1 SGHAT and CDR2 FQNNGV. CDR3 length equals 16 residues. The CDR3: CASSLSSGYYTGELFF. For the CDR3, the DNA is TGTGCCAGCAGCTTAAGTTCGGGGTATTACACCGGGGAGCTGTTTTTT.

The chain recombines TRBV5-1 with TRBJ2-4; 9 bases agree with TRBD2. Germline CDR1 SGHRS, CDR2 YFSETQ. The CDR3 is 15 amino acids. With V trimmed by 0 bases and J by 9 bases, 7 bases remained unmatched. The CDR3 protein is CASSLDAGGDGIQYF. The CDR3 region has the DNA TGCGCCAGCAGCTTGGATGCGGGGGGGGACGGCATTCAGTACTTC.

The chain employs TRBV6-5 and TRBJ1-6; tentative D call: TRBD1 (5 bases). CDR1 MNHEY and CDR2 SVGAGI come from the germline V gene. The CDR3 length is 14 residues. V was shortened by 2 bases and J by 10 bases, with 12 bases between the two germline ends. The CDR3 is CASSYGAGWSPLHF. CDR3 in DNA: TGTGCCAGCAGTTACGGGGCAGGTTGGTCACCCCTCCACTTT.

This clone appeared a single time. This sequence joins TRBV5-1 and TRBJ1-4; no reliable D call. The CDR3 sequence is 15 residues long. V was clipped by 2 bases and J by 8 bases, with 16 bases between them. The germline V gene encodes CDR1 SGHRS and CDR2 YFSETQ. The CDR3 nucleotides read TGCGCCAGCAGCTTTGAGGGATTCTCGAGAGAAAAACTGTTTTTT. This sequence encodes CASSFEGFSREKLFF.

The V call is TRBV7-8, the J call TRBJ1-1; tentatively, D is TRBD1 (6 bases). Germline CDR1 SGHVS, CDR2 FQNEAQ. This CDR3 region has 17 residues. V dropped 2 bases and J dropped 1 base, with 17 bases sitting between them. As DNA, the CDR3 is TGTGCCAGCAGCTTAACCGGGGGGGCTTGGGGGAACACTGAAGCTTTCTTT. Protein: CASSLTGGAWGNTEAFF. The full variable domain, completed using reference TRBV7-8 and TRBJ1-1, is GAGVSQSPRYKVAKRGQDVALRCDPISGHVSLFWYQQALGQGPEFLTYFQNEAQLDKSGLPSDRFFAERPEGSVSTLKIQRTQQEDSAVYLCASSLTGGAWGNTEAFFGQGTRLTVV.

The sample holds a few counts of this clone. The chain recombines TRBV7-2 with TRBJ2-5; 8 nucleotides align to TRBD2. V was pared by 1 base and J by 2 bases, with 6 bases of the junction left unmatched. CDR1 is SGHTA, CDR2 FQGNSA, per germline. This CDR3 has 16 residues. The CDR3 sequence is CASSLGVVAGQETQYF. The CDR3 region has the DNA TGTGCCAGCAGCTTAGGGGTGGTAGCGGGACAAGAGACCCAGTACTTC.

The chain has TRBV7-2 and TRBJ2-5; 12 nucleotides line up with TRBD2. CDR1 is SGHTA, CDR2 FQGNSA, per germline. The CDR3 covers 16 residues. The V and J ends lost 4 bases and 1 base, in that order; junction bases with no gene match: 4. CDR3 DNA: TGTGCCAGCAGCTACGGACTAGCGGGGACCCAAGAGACCCAGTACTTC. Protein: CASSYGLAGTQETQYF.

CDR3: CASSLEAGGRTQYF. DNA of the CDR3: TGTGCCAGCAGCTTAGAAGCGGGGGGGCGGACCCAGTACTTC. The chain couples TRBV7-2 to TRBJ2-5, with TRBD2 matching 10 bases. CDR3 size: 14 residues. The V segment lost 1 base and the J segment 7 bases; nucleotides outside the gene matches: 3. The V gene's germline CDR1 is SGHTA and CDR2 FQGNSA.

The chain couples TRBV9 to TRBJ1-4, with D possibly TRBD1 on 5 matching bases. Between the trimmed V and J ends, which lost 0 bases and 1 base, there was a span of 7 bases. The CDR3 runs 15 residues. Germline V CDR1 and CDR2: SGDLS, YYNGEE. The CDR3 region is CASSVGGRTNEKLFF. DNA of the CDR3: TGTGCCAGCAGCGTAGGGGGCCGAACTAATGAAAAACTGTTTTTT.

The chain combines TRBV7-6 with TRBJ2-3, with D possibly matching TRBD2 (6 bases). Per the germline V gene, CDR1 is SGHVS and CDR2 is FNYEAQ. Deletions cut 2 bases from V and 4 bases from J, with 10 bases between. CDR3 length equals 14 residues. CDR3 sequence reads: CASSLSGEADTQYF. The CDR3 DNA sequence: TGTGCCAGCAGCTTATCGGGGGAAGCAGATACGCAGTATTTT.

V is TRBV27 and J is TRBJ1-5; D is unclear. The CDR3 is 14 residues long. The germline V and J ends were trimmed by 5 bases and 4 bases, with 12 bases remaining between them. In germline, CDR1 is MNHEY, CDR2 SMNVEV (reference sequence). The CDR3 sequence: CASSPGSPNQPQHF. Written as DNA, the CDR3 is TGTGCCAGCAGTCCCGGGTCACCGAATCAGCCCCAGCATTTT.

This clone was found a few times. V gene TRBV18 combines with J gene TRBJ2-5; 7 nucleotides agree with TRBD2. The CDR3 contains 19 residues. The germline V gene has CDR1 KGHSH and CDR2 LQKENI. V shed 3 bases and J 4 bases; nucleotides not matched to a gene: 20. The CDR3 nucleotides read TGTGCCAGCTCACCCCCGAGGGGCGGGGGAAACTCGGCCCGAGAGACCCAGTACTTC. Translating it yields CASSPPRGGGNSARETQYF.

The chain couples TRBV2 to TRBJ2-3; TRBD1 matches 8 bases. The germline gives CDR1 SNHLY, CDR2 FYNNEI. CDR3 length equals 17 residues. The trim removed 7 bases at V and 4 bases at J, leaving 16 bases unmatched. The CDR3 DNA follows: TGTGCCAGCATTATCGGAGGACAGGGCGGTACCGCAGATACGCAGTATTTT. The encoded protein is CASIIGGQGGTADTQYF.

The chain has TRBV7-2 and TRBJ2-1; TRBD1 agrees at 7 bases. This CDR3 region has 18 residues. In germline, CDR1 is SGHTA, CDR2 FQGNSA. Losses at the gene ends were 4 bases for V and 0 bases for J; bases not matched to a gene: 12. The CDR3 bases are TGTGCCAGCAGCTCCTTTTATTCCGGGACAGTCTCCTACAATGAGCAGTTCTTC. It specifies CASSSFYSGTVSYNEQFF.

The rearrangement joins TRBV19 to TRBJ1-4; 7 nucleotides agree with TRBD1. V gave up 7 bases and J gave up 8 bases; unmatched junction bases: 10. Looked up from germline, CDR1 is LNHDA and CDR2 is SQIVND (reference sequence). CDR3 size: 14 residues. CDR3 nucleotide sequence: TGTGCCAGTAAAGTTGGGACAGAAACCGAAAAACTGTTTTTT. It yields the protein CASKVGTETEKLFF.

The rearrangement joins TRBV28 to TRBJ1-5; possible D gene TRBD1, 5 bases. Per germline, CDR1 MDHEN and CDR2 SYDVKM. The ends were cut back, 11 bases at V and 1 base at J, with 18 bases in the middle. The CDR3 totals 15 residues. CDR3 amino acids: CASIGGTASNQPQHF. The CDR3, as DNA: TGTGCCTCCATTGGGGGGACGGCGAGCAATCAGCCCCAGCATTTT.

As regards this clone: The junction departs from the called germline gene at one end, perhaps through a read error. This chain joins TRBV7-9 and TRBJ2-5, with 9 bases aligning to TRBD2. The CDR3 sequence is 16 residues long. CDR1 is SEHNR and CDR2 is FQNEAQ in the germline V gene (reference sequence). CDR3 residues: CSSSPMAGGIEETQYF. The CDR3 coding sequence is TGTTCCAGCAGCCCTATGGCGGGGGGGATAGAAGAGACCCAGTACTTC.

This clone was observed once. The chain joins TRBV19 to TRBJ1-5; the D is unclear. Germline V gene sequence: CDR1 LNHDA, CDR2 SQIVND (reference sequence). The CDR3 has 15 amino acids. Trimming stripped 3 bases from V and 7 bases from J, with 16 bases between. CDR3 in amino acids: CASSILQGRGQPQHF. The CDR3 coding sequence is TGTGCCAGTAGTATCTTGCAAGGGAGAGGACAGCCCCAGCATTTT.